This passage covers 13 T cell receptor beta chains from one sample sequenced in a study of blood T cells in healthy people across ages. Alongside a J-beta primer mix, a sample-barcoded 5' primer served in a second PCR lasting roughly 6 to 11 cycles. Using its own MiXCR run on the 5' RACE reads, TCRdb lists one record per CDR3 protein. The data contain 1.4 million to 1.5 million distinct CDR3 sequences, approximately 40% of them singletons. The sequenced material came from blood. These receptors all stem from a woman in her late teens or twenties in good health.

The J gene is TRBJ1-1, the V gene TRBV21-1; the D call TRBD1 from the table was never checked on the DNA. TRBV21-1 is shown as a pseudogene. CDR3 length: 15 residues. Written as DNA, the CDR3 is TGTGCCAGCACCCCCGGCCGGACAGGGAGAACTGAAGCTTTCTTT. Residues: CASTPGRTGRTEAFF.

This clonotype occurred a few times. This chain uses TRBV5-1 with TRBJ1-2, with D uncertain. This CDR3 has 14 residues. The germline V and J ends were trimmed by 0 bases and 6 bases, with 12 bases remaining between them. Germline assignment: CDR1 SGHRS and CDR2 YFSETQ. CDR3 coding DNA: TGCGCCAGCAGCTTGGCTCCGGGGAGTGATGGCTACACCTTC. It codes for CASSLAPGSDGYTF. Full variable domain (outside the CDR3, taken from reference TRBV5-1 and TRBJ1-2): KAGVTQTPRYLIKTRGQQVTLSCSPISGHRSVSWYQQTPGQGLQFLFEYFSETQRNKGNFPGRFSGRQFSNSRSEMNVSTLELGDSALYLCASSLAPGSDGYTFGSGTRLTVV.

This clonotype occurred a few times. The rearrangement uses TRBV20-1 and TRBJ2-1; 11 positions agree with TRBD2. Germline V gives CDR1 DFQATT, CDR2 SNEGSKA (reference sequence). The CDR3 runs 14 residues. Losses at the gene ends were 3 bases for V and 5 bases for J; bases not matched to a gene: 3. The CDR3 sequence is CSARTSGIDNEQFF. In DNA, the CDR3 is TGCAGTGCTAGGACTAGCGGGATTGACAATGAGCAGTTCTTC.

This clonotype was seen many times. The gene calls are TRBV29-1 and TRBJ2-3; the D gene could be TRBD1 or TRBD2 (6 bases each). Trimming took 4 bases from V and 5 from J, leaving 19 bases between them. Per the germline V gene, CDR1 is SQVTM and CDR2 is ANQGSEA. The CDR3 covers 15 residues. CDR3 sequence (DNA): TGCAGCGTTGGAGGGGGGATTATAGGCGGAGATACGCAGTATTTT. Amino acids: CSVGGGIIGGDTQYF.

Regarding this clonotype: A much larger clone differs by one base, so this may be a read error. This rearrangement joins TRBV6-1 to TRBJ2-5; D possibly corresponds to TRBD2 (6 bases). The CDR3 extends over 12 amino acids. The V end was cut by 5 bases, the J end by 11 bases, with 15 bases between. Germline lookup yields CDR1 MNHNS and CDR2 SASEGT. CDR3 coding DNA: TGTGCCAGCAGTATACGGGGGAATGAGCAGTACTTC. This gives the protein CASSIRGNEQYF.

The V call is TRBV12-3 or TRBV12-4, the J call TRBJ1-6; D is unclear. The CDR3 contains 13 residues. V was cut by 1 base and J by 7 bases, with 5 bases left in between. CDR3 DNA sequence: TGTGCCAGCAGTTTAGAGAGAAATTCACCCCTCCACTTT. It yields the protein CASSLERNSPLHF.

This clonotype was observed a handful of times. This chain uses TRBV7-2 with TRBJ1-5; D is undetermined. Trimming took off 6 bases at V and 3 bases at J, with 6 bases between the two ends. The germline V gene has CDR1 SGHTA and CDR2 FQGNSA. CDR3 size: 12 residues. The CDR3 DNA follows: TGTGCCAGCAGTGCCTTCAATCAGCCCCAGCATTTT. Residues: CASSAFNQPQHF.

As to this clonotype: Sequence at one end of the junction differs from germline and may be a read error. The rearrangement uses TRBV20-1 and TRBJ2-1; 11 positions match TRBD2. From germline, CDR1 is DFQATT and CDR2 SNEGSKA (reference sequence). This CDR3 spans 15 amino acids. The CDR3 loop reads CSAATSSGGRNGQFF. In DNA, the CDR3 is TGCAGTGCTGCTACCTCTAGCGGGGGGCGAAATGGGCAGTTCTTC.

This clonotype occurred a few times. The gene calls are TRBV12-3 or TRBV12-4 and TRBJ1-1; D is ambiguous. The CDR3 totals 12 residues. V lost 3 bases to trimming and J lost 0 bases, with 2 bases between them. The CDR3 is CASSFVNTEAFF. CDR3 DNA sequence: TGTGCCAGCAGTTTTGTGAACACTGAAGCTTTCTTT.

The chain employs TRBV10-3 and TRBJ2-7; TRBD2 aligns across 8 bases. Trimming at V came to 8 bases and at J to 2 bases, leaving 11 bases not matched to a gene. CDR1 and CDR2 from the germline V gene are ENHRY and SYGVKD. The CDR3 runs 15 residues. The CDR3 DNA follows: TGTGCCATCTCTCGGGGGGGGACTAACCCCTACGAGCAGTACTTC. The encoded protein is CAISRGGTNPYEQYF.

In this sample, this clonotype turned up a few times. V usage is TRBV12-5 and J usage is TRBJ2-1; a possible D gene is TRBD2 (6 bases). CDR1 and CDR2 (germline): LGHNT, FRNRAP. There are 14 residues in the CDR3. V dropped 6 bases and J dropped 12 bases, with 21 bases sitting between them. CDR3 sequence (DNA): TGTGCTAGTGGCATCAGGGAGGTGTACAATCGGCAGTTCTTC. Encoded protein: CASGIREVYNRQFF.

The chain carries TRBV6-1 and TRBJ2-4; D ambiguous. The CDR3 loop spans 15 amino acids. V was clipped by 1 base and J by 0 bases, with 7 bases between them. Germline V gene sequence: CDR1 MNHNS, CDR2 SASEGT. CDR3: CASSEVQLAKNIQYF. CDR3 DNA sequence: TGTGCCAGCAGTGAAGTGCAGCTAGCCAAAAACATTCAGTACTTC.

The gene calls are TRBV5-1 and TRBJ2-5; TRBD1 matches at 7 bases. This CDR3 comprises 14 residues. Germline CDR1 SGHRS, CDR2 YFSETQ. J was trimmed by 1 base and V by 4 bases; bases with no gene match: 4. CDR3 nucleotides: TGCGCCAGCAGCAACGGACAGGTCCAAGAGACCCAGTACTTC. Amino acids: CASSNGQVQETQYF.